The 20 T cell receptor beta chains below all came from one sample that was sequenced in a study of shared clonotypes between healthy human individuals. Only in-frame clones appear in the TCRdb table, and some are missing; sequencing was by immunoSEQ multiplex PCR. The table has millions of clones, under 95% seen once. Positively selected for CCR7, the CD45RO-negative cells used as naive CD8 cells excluded terminally differentiated effector memory CD45RA+ cells. Sequencing was carried out using naive CD8+ T cells from PBMCs. These receptors were collected from a man younger than 35 in good health. Some clones in this sample may be carry-over from other donors' samples.

The table lists this clone with a count of one. The chain uses TRBV19 and TRBJ1-1; TRBD1 matches 8 bases. V lost 4 bases, J lost 3 bases, and 1 base stayed unmatched. This CDR3 contains 13 residues. The germline CDR1 and CDR2 sequences are LNHDA and SQIVND (reference sequence). The CDR3 DNA is TGTGCCAGTAGTACAGGGGGCTACACTGAAGCTTTCTTT. Its protein product is CASSTGGYTEAFF.

The chain recombines TRBV5-6 with TRBJ1-2; D is perhaps TRBD1 (5 bases). This CDR3 has 16 amino acids. CDR1 is SGHDT, CDR2 YYEEEE, per germline. Trimming took 2 bases from V and 4 from J, leaving 18 bases between them. The CDR3: CASSFGNYGGIYGYTF. The DNA for the CDR3 is TGTGCCAGCAGCTTCGGGAACTACGGGGGAATCTATGGCTACACCTTC.

The J gene is TRBJ1-1, the V gene TRBV27, with D unresolved. The CDR3 totals 13 residues. The V end lost 6 bases, the J end lost 2 bases, and 10 bases lay between the germline ends. Germline CDR1 MNHEY, CDR2 SMNVEV (reference sequence). CDR3 sequence reads: CASRLGRNTEAFF. CDR3 nucleotides: TGTGCCAGCAGGTTGGGGAGAAACACTGAAGCTTTCTTT.

In regard to this clone: The same CDR3 also results from other DNA sequences found in this sample. V gene TRBV29-1 combines with J gene TRBJ2-1; D is ambiguous. CDR1 and CDR2 from the germline V gene are SQVTM and ANQGSEA. This CDR3 region has 10 residues. The germline V and J ends were trimmed by 3 bases and 8 bases, with 5 bases remaining between them. The CDR3 reads CSVDLYEQFF. The CDR3 DNA reads as TGCAGCGTTGATCTCTATGAGCAGTTCTTC.

The V and J genes are TRBV28 and TRBJ2-6, with D perhaps TRBD1 (6 bases). V dropped 8 bases and J dropped 0 bases, with 14 bases sitting between them. Per the germline V gene, CDR1 is MDHEN and CDR2 is SYDVKM. This CDR3 has 16 amino acids. CDR3: CASDMTGPSGANVLTF. CDR3 in DNA: TGTGCCAGCGACATGACAGGACCCTCTGGGGCCAACGTCCTGACTTTC.

V usage is TRBV19 and J usage is TRBJ2-7, with D possibly being TRBD1 (6 bases). V gave up 4 bases and J gave up 2 bases, with 15 bases separating them. From germline, CDR1 is LNHDA and CDR2 SQIVND (reference sequence). This CDR3 is built from 15 residues. The CDR3 loop reads CASSTWTDATYEQYF. CDR3 sequence (DNA): TGTGCCAGTAGTACATGGACAGATGCCACCTACGAGCAGTACTTC.

V usage is TRBV27 and J usage is TRBJ2-7; D is uncertain. This CDR3 has 15 amino acids. The V end lost 0 bases, the J end lost 2 bases, and 11 bases lay between the germline ends. Germline CDR1 is MNHEY and CDR2 is SMNVEV (reference sequence). The CDR3 reads CASSLSYRPTYEQYF. The CDR3 DNA reads TGTGCCAGCAGTTTATCGTACAGACCCACCTACGAGCAGTACTTC.

The V and J genes are TRBV9 and TRBJ1-2; 9 nucleotides align to TRBD1. J lost 4 bases, V lost 2 bases, and 6 bases had no gene match. Germline assignment: CDR1 SGDLS and CDR2 YYNGEE. The CDR3 runs to 15 residues. The CDR3 DNA sequence: TGTGCCAGCAGCGTGGAACAGGGGGCGACCTATGGCTACACCTTC. As protein: CASSVEQGATYGYTF.

The chain employs TRBV6-5 and TRBJ2-7, with 7 bases fitting TRBD2. Germline-derived CDR1 and CDR2 are MNHEY and SVGAGI. V was pared by 0 bases and J by 2 bases, with 4 bases of the junction left unmatched. This CDR3 has 15 residues. For the CDR3, the DNA is TGTGCCAGCAGTTACTCCCGACTAGCCGCCTACGAGCAGTACTTC. Protein: CASSYSRLAAYEQYF.

V gene TRBV30 combines with J gene TRBJ2-1, with unresolved D. CDR1 GTSNPN and CDR2 SVGIG come from the germline V gene (reference sequence). Trimming took off 0 bases at V and 8 bases at J, with 11 bases between the two ends. The CDR3 consists of 13 residues. The CDR3 nucleotides read TGTGCCTGGAGTGTCGCGGTATCGGATGAGCAGTTCTTC. Amino acid sequence: CAWSVAVSDEQFF.

The count of this clone is one. V is TRBV5-1 and J is TRBJ2-3; 10 bases match TRBD2. V dropped 4 bases and J dropped 2; count of bases not matched to a gene: 7. The CDR3 is 16 residues long. From germline, CDR1 is SGHRS and CDR2 YFSETQ. The CDR3 coding sequence is TGCGCCAGCAGCCCTACTAGCGGGACCATCACAGATACGCAGTATTTT. This gives the protein CASSPTSGTITDTQYF. Together with reference TRBV5-1 and TRBJ2-3, the CDR3 gives the full variable domain: KAGVTQTPRYLIKTRGQQVTLSCSPISGHRSVSWYQQTPGQGLQFLFEYFSETQRNKGNFPGRFSGRQFSNSRSEMNVSTLELGDSALYLCASSPTSGTITDTQYFGPGTRLTVL.

The chain recombines TRBV29-1 with TRBJ2-3; D possibly matches TRBD1 or TRBD2 (5 bases each). CDR1 SQVTM and CDR2 ANQGSEA come from the germline V gene. V dropped 4 bases and J dropped 3 bases, with 14 bases sitting between them. The CDR3 consists of 14 residues. DNA for the CDR3: TGCAGCGTTGTTGGGGGAGTCAGGACAGATACGCAGTATTTT. Its protein is CSVVGGVRTDTQYF.

The chain couples TRBV7-8 to TRBJ2-2, with 10 bases identical to TRBD2. Losses at the gene ends were 5 bases for V and 7 bases for J; bases not matched to a gene: 10. Germline V CDR1 and CDR2: SGHVS, FQNEAQ. This CDR3 has 16 amino acids. The CDR3 DNA is TGTGCCAGCAGCCCCATGTTAGCGGGAGGAGGCGGGGAGCTGTTTTTT. It codes for CASSPMLAGGGGELFF.

CDR3 sequence (DNA): TGTGCCAGCAGTGATGGCGGGACGAATGAGCAGTTCTTC. It codes for CASSDGGTNEQFF. The rearrangement links TRBV6-4 to TRBJ2-1; TRBD2 is a possible D gene (6 bases). The CDR3 length is 13 residues. Trimming shortened V by 3 bases and J by 7 bases, and 10 bases separated the two germline ends. Germline CDR1 is MRHNA and CDR2 is SNTAGT.

The rearrangement links TRBV27 to TRBJ1-1; possible D gene TRBD1, 6 bases. The germline V gene has CDR1 MNHEY and CDR2 SMNVEV (reference sequence). The CDR3 sequence is 15 residues long. The V end was cut by 6 bases, the J end by 1 base, with 15 bases between. The CDR3 is CASRNPRGWNTEAFF. CDR3 coding DNA: TGTGCCAGCAGAAACCCGAGGGGGTGGAACACTGAAGCTTTCTTT.

The genes are TRBV7-7 and TRBJ1-3; D gene ambiguous. The length of the CDR3 is 15 residues. Germline-derived CDR1 and CDR2 are SSHAT and FNYEAQ (reference sequence). V was shortened by 6 bases and J by 0 bases, with 12 bases between the two germline ends. The CDR3 DNA reads as TGTGCCAGCAGGCCCCTCGGGAGCTCTGGAAACACCATATATTTT. This translates into CASRPLGSSGNTIYF.

The chain uses TRBV9 and TRBJ2-7; no reliable D call. The CDR3 length is 16 residues. The V gene lost 3 bases and the J gene lost 2 bases, with 18 bases spanning the gap. Germline lookup yields CDR1 SGDLS and CDR2 YYNGEE. CDR3 DNA: TGTGCCAGCAGCGGACCCGGCCTCACGTATACCTACGAGCAGTACTTC. Translated: CASSGPGLTYTYEQYF.

This sequence joins TRBV6-1 and TRBJ1-1; possibly TRBD1 for D (5 bases). The CDR3 length is 13 residues. The V gene lost 6 bases and the J gene lost 6 bases, with 14 bases spanning the gap. Germline loops: CDR1 MNHNS, CDR2 SASEGT. For the CDR3, the DNA is TGTGCCAGCAGGGACTGGGGGATCGCTGAAGCTTTCTTT. This encodes CASRDWGIAEAFF.

J is TRBJ2-1 and V is TRBV28; 8 bases fit TRBD2. Germline-derived CDR1 and CDR2 are MDHEN and SYDVKM. After removal of 6 bases from V and 9 bases from J, the junction contained 16 bases not matched to a gene. The CDR3 runs to 16 residues. The CDR3 spells CASSPRRLAGSIEQFF. DNA of the CDR3: TGTGCCAGCAGCCCTAGACGATTAGCGGGATCCATTGAGCAGTTCTTC. The full variable domain, with the rest looked up from reference TRBV28 and TRBJ2-1, is DVKVTQSSRYLVKRTGEKVFLECVQDMDHENMFWYRQDPGLGLRLIYFSYDVKMKEKGDIPEGYSVSREKKERFSLILESASTNQTSMYLCASSPRRLAGSIEQFFGPGTRLTVL.

About this clone itself: The same CDR3 arises from other DNA sequences in this sample as well. The V and J genes are TRBV28 and TRBJ1-4; no reliable D call. Germline CDR1 reads MDHEN; CDR2 reads SYDVKM. This CDR3 spans 11 amino acids. V was trimmed by 5 bases and J by 7 bases, leaving 5 bases between them. CDR3 sequence reads: CASSLSEKLFF. CDR3 DNA sequence: TGTGCCAGCAGTCTGAGTGAAAAACTGTTTTTT. The full variable domain, in which reference TRBV28 and TRBJ1-4 provide the parts outside the CDR3, is DVKVTQSSRYLVKRTGEKVFLECVQDMDHENMFWYRQDPGLGLRLIYFSYDVKMKEKGDIPEGYSVSREKKERFSLILESASTNQTSMYLCASSLSEKLFFGSGTQLSVL.